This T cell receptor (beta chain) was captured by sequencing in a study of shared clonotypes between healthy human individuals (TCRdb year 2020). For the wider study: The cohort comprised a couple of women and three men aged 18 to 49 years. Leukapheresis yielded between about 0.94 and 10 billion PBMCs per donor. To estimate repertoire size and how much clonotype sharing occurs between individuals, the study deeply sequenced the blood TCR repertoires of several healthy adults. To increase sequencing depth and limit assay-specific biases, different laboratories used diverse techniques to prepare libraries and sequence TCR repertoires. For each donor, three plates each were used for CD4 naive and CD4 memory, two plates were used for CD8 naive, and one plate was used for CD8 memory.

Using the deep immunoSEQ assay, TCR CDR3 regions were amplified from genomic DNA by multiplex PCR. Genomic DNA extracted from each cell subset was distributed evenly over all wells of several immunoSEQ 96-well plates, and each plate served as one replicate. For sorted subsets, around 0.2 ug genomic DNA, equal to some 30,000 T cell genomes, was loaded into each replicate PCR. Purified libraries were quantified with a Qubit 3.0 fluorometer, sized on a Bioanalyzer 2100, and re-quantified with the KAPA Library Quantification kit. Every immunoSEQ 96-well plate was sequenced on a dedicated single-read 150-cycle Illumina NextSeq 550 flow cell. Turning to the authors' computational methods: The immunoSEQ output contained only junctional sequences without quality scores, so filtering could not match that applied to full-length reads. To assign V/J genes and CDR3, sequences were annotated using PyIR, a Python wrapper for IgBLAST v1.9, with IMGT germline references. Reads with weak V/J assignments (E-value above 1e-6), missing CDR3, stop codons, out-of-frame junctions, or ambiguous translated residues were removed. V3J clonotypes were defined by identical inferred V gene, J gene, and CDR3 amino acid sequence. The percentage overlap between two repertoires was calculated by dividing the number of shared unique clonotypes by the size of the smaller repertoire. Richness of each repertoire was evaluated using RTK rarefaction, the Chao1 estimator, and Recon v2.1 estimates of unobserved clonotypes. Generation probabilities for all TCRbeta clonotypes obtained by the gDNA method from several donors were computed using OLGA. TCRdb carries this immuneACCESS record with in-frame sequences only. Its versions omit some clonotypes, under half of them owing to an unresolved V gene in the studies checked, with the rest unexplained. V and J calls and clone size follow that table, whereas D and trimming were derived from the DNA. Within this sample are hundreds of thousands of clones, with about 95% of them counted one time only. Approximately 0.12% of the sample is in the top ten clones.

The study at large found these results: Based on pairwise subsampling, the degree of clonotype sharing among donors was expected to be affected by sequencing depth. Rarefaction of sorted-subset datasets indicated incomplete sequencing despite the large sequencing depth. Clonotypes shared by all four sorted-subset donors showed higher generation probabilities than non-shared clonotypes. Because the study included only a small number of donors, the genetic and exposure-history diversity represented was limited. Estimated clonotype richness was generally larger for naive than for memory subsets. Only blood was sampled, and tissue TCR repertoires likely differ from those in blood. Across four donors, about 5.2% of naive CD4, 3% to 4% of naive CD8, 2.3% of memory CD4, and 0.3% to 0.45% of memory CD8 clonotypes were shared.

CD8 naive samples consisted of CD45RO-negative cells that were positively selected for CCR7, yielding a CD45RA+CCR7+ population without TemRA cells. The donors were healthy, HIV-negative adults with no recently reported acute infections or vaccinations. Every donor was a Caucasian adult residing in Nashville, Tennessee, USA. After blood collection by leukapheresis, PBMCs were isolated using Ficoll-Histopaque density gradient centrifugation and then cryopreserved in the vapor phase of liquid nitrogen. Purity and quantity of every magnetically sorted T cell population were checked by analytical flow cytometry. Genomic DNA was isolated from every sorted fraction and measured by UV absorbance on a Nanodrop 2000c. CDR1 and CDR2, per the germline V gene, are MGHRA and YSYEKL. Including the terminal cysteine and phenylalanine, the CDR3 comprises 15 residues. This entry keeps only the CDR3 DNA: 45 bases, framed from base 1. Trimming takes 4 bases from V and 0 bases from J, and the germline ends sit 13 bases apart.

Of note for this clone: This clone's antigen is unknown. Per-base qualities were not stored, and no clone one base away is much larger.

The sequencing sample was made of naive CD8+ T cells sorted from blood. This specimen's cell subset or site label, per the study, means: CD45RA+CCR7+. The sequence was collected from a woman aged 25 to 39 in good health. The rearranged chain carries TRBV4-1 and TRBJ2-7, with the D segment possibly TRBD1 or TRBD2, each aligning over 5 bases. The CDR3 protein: CASSPWDGRSYEQYF. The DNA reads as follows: TGCGCCAGCAGCCCCTGGGACGGCCGCTCCTACGAGCAGTACTTC.